The subject of this entry is one T cell receptor beta chain. Its antigen target is currently unknown. Base qualities are not provided; no much larger clone lies one nucleotide away. This sample was taken from a study of cytomegalovirus exposure and HLA in healthy donors (dated 2017 in TCRdb). Notes on the research overall: According to an earlier analysis of a few hundred of the donors, 200 million or so T cells yielded roughly 100 million unique TCR beta sequences and around 280 Gb of sequence data. An early release that covered some 630 HLA-typed donors contained 250 to 350 gigabases of sequencing data and 80 million or so unique TCR sequences. Of the roughly 400 genotyped donors, less than 85% were placed in the genetic ancestry cluster associated with self-reported Caucasian donors. The study aimed to test whether signatures of past pathogen exposure could be identified by cataloging public T cell receptors. The T cell repertoires of under 700 subjects were profiled by immunosequencing and related to cytomegalovirus serostatus. Along with the approximately 670-subject first cohort, a separate validation cohort of roughly 110 different subjects was used. To predict cytomegalovirus infection status, the study combined high-throughput TCR immunosequencing, statistical association of individual TCRs with disease status, and machine learning. To study patterns of TCR occurrence, a later analysis re-analyzed previously published TCR beta repertoires from hundreds of donors and added high-resolution HLA genotyping. Rather than using new phenotypic data, the later analysis identified candidate immune exposures from TCR beta sequences and from how often those sequences occurred across donors. In an earlier analysis of a few hundred of the donors, high-throughput TCR beta sequencing was used to judge whether each TCR beta V gene segment behaved as functional or pseudogenic. Alongside the repertoire data, information on donor age, sex, ethnicity and CMV serostatus was compiled. Genome-wide SNP genotypes for about three fifths of the 666 donors were used in a later genetic analysis, which treated that subset as a discovery cohort. Every discovery cohort repertoire had been produced on one sequencing platform. HLA typing included class I and class II loci at four-digit resolution. The number of donors typed differed by locus, with about 629-640 for A, B, C, DRB1 and DQB1, roughly 520 for DQA1, 600 to 610 for DPA1, and around 450 for DPB1. Because of strong linkage in the cohort, roughly five DR-DQ haplotypes were treated as single units for association and clustering. Among several hundred genotyped donors of the cohort, an average of about 220,000 unique TCR beta nucleotide sequences was sequenced per donor, of which roughly 17% were non-productive.

In total, roughly 710 healthy bone marrow donors made up the cohort. All cohort members were sampled while nominally healthy, although unrecorded immune exposures were likely present. The donor tested CMV seronegative, placing the donor among the roughly 350 seronegative members of the cohort. Each donor provided a peripheral blood sample, and peripheral blood mononuclear cells were used for TCR beta sequencing. The Qiagen DNeasy Blood Extraction Kit was used to extract genomic DNA from the blood cell samples. The library was built by means of the immunoSEQ multiplex PCR assay. The multiplex PCR relied on a mix of 60 forward primers for TCR Vbeta segments and 13 reverse primers for TCR Jbeta segments. A multiplex PCR assay on genomic DNA amplified the CDR3 region of rearranged TCR beta genes. The amplified TCR beta libraries were sequenced on the Illumina HiSeq System as 87-base-pair reads. The published analysis was carried out like this. Across the 700 or so repertoires, a later analysis counted 80 million or so unique TCR beta chains, around 10 million of which were shared by at least two donors. Raw reads were error-corrected and collapsed into unique sequences with a nearest-neighbor algorithm that merged closely related sequences to remove PCR and sequencing errors. Alignment of CDR3 sequences to IMGT reference sequences was used to assign V, D and J gene segments. For a sequence to be retained, at least a six-nucleotide match to both a V gene segment and a J gene segment was required. Rearrangements were classified as productive when the CDR3 lacked stop codons and remained in frame with V and J, and all other rearrangements were classified as non-productive. Following IMGT convention, CDR3 was defined as the stretch from the second conserved V-encoded cysteine up to the conserved J-encoded phenylalanine. The earlier analysis of some 540 of the donors excluded any sequence lacking an unambiguous match to a single V gene segment. An earlier analysis of roughly 590 of the donors called V segments functional above 56.7% productive rearrangements and segregating when the between-donor standard deviation exceeded 5%. A statistical classification framework was developed to diagnose cytomegalovirus status using the catalog of TCR beta chain sequences. In a later analysis, V and J genes were assigned by comparing TCR nucleotide sequences against IMGT/GENE-DB human TR gene sequences. In a later analysis, CDR3 sequences and most-parsimonious VDJ recombination scenarios were assigned using the TCRdist pipeline. In a later analysis, each TCR beta chain was defined by its CDR3 amino acid sequence together with its V-gene family, and reads lacking a unique V-gene family were excluded. To address suspected cross-contamination and a sequencing artifact, a later analysis removed some 620 highly shared, low-generation-probability nucleotide sequences. For each public chain, a later analysis derived a clonal expansion index from normalized ranks of inferred template counts within each repertoire. A later analysis computed generation probabilities with a VDJ recombination model fitted to out-of-frame rearrangements, and checked the results against IGoR. In a later analysis, hypergeometric tests were used to score TCR-TCR, TCR-HLA and TCR-CMV co-occurrence, with a repertoire-size bias correction applied to TCR pairs. A later analysis estimated false discovery rates by permuting HLA or CMV assignments 20 times. A later analysis grouped co-occurring TCRs with DBSCAN, adding TCRdist sequence similarity when clustering within HLA-allele-positive subsets. Repertoires with fewer than 30,000 or more than 120,000 public chains were left out of co-occurrence clustering, as were about five repertoires with anomalous nucleotide sharing. Here the immuneACCESS table is served through TCRdb, limited to in-frame sequences with V and J called. Missing clones are a known gap in these copies; in checked studies unresolved V genes cover under half, and the rest lacks a known reason. V and J calls and clone size are given by that table; D and trimming were obtained from the DNA. The sample data list 150,000 to 200,000 clones, and around 75% of these were observed just once. About 2% of the sample is in the top ten clones.

Study-wide findings and limitations: A later analysis found that TCR association rates varied across HLA loci, with DRB1 alleles showing the most associated TCRs and HLA-C alleles the fewest. Correlated functional status among segregating V segments might reflect linkage disequilibrium, but an unknown experimental factor could not be ruled out. An earlier analysis of around 500 of the donors showed that most TCR beta V segments appeared in productive rearrangements either about 87% or about 30% of the time, which broadly matched IMGT annotations. At a false discovery rate of 0.05, a later analysis linked under 20,000 TCR beta sequences to specific HLA alleles. The earlier analysis of a few hundred of the donors excluded roughly 17 rarely observed V segments, including chromosome 9 orphons, because counts were too low. A later analysis found that HLA-associated TCR beta chains were more clonally expanded and had lower generation probabilities than equally common non-associated chains. The presence/absence analyses assumed that sequencing depth was roughly uniform across donors, and that assumption may not be true. Because some donors lacked HLA typing at each locus, the association tests relied only on the typed subset. In the study, around 150 TCR beta chains were listed as associated with cytomegalovirus. Immune exposure information for the cohort was limited to CMV serostatus. When HLA alleles, especially DR and DQ, strongly co-occurred, attributing TCR associations to individual alleles was difficult. In a later analysis, several top co-occurrence clusters were reported to appear linked to parvovirus B19, influenza, CMV and Epstein-Barr virus. A further reported finding was that TCR beta sequences accurately predicted the HLA-A and HLA-B alleles for most subjects in the first cohort. In vitro tests confirmed that a few of the cytomegalovirus-associated TCR beta chains recognize cytomegalovirus antigens. A cluster of highly shared sequence variants was judged likely to be a technical artifact of the sequencing pipeline. Only TCR beta chains were sequenced in this cohort, and the absence of alpha or paired-chain data limited detectable features. According to the authors, the approach could potentially be generalized to other disease states and immunological phenotypes. The classifier was reported to diagnose cytomegalovirus status with high specificity and sensitivity in both the original cohort and the validation cohort. A later genetic analysis reported fewer N-insertions in productive TCRs among donors in an Asian-associated ancestry cluster than the approximately 700-donor mean. An association between a missense DCLRE1C variant and V-gene and J-gene trimming of TCR beta chains was found in a later genetic analysis and replicated in an independent cohort. Most TCR sequences were observed very rarely across donors, whereas some public TCRs were present in many individuals. Most CMV-associated TCR beta chains appeared to be HLA-restricted in a later analysis, and the HLA associations seemed to be driven largely by CMV exposure.

Material: PBMCs. The sequence was obtained from a male donor in good health and CMV-seronegative.

Read as DNA, the sequence is TGTGCCAGCAGACAAGACAGTTTGGGCAATCAGCCCCAGCATTTT. Its coded protein is CASRQDSLGNQPQHF. The rearrangement joined TRBV7-2 to TRBJ1-5; tentative D gene TRBD1, with 5 bases matching. The CDR3 holds 15 amino acids from the cysteine to the phenylalanine. Of all the DNA, just the CDR3 is kept, 45 bases in frame from base 1. Sequences SGHTA (CDR1) and FQGNSA (CDR2) are obtained from the germline V gene. Deletion took 6 bases off V and 2 bases off J, with a span of 14 bases between the germline ends.